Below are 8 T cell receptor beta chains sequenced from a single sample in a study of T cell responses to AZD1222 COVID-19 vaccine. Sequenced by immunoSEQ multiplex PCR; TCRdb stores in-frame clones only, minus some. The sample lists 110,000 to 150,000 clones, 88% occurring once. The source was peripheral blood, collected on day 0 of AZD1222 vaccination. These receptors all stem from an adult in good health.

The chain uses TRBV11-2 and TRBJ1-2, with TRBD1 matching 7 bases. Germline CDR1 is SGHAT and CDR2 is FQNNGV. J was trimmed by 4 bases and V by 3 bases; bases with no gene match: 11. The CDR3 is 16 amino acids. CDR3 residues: CASSFPTGKGGYGYTF. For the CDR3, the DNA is TGTGCCAGCAGCTTCCCGACAGGGAAAGGGGGCTATGGCTACACCTTC.

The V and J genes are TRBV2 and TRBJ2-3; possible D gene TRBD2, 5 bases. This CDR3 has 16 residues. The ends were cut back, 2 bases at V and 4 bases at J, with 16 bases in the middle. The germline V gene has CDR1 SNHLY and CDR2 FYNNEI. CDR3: CASSEPRETGADTQYF. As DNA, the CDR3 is TGTGCCAGCAGTGAACCGAGGGAGACGGGCGCAGATACGCAGTATTTT.

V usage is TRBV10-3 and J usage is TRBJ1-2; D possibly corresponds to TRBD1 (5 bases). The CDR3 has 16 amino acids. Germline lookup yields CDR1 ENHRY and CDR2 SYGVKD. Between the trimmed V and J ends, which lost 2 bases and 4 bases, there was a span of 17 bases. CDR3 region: CAISEPPGDGAYGYTF. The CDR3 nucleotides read TGTGCCATCAGTGAGCCTCCCGGGGACGGCGCCTATGGCTACACCTTC.

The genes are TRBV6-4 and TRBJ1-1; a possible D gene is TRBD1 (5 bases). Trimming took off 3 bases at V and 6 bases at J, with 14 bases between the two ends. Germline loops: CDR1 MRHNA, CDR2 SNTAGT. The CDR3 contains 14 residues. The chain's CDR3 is CASSEAGEGSEAFF. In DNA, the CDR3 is TGTGCCAGCAGTGAGGCGGGAGAGGGGTCTGAAGCTTTCTTT.

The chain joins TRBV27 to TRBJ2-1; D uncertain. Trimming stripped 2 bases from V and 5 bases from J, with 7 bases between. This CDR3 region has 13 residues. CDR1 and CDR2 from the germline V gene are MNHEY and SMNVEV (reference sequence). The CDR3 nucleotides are TGTGCCAGCAGTTTAATAGACCACAATGAGCAGTTCTTC. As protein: CASSLIDHNEQFF.

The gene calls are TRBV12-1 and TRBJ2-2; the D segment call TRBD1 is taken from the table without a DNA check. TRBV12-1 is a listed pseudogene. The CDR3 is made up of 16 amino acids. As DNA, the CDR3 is TGTGCCAGCAGCGCTGGACAGGGTCGGTACACCGGGGAGCTGTTTTTT. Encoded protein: CASSAGQGRYTGELFF.

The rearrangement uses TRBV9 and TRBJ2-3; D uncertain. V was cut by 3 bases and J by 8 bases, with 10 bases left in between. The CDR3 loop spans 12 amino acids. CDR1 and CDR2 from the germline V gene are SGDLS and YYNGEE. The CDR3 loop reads CASSAWGSTQYF. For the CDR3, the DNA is TGTGCCAGCAGCGCCTGGGGAAGTACGCAGTATTTT.

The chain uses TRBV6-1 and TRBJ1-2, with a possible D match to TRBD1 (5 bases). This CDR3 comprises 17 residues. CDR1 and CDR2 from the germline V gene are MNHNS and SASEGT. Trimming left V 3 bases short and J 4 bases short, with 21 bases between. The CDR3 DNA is TGTGCCAGCAGTGAGGGGGTGCGGGGGAACGCTGTCTATGGCTACACCTTC. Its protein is CASSEGVRGNAVYGYTF.